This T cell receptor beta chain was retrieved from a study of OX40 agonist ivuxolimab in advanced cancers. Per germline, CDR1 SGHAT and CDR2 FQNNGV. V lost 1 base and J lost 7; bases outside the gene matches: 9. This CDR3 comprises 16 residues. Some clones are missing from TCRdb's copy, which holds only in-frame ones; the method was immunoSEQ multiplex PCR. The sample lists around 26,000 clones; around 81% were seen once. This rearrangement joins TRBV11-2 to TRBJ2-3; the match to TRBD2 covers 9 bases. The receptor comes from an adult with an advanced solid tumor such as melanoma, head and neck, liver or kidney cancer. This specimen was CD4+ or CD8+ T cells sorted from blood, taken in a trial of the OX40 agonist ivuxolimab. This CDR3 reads CASSLALAGSGYTQYF. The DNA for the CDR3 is TGTGCCAGCAGCTTAGCTCTAGCGGGGTCGGGTTATACGCAGTATTTT.